Listed here are 20 T cell receptor beta chains from one sample, sequenced in a study of monozygotic twins with inflammatory bowel disease. Using the 5' RACE reads, TCRdb records one entry per CDR3 protein without DNA. This sample's table has roughly 160,000 distinct CDR3 sequences. The sample taken for sequencing was blood. The receptors derive from a human donor with ulcerative colitis or Crohn's disease, or a healthy co-twin of an affected twin (not recorded which).

The chain couples TRBV7-2 to TRBJ1-2; TCRdb's D call, TRBD1, is unchecked because there is no DNA. This CDR3 has 15 residues. Looked up from germline, CDR1 is SGHTA and CDR2 is FQGNSA. Here the CDR3 reads CASSLATGGGYGYTF.

This chain joins TRBV6-5 and TRBJ2-4; TCRdb names TRBD1, which stays unverified in the absence of DNA. Germline CDR1 is MNHEY and CDR2 is SVGAGI. The CDR3 has 18 residues. CDR3 sequence: CASSYSIRGQAPKNIQYF.

The chain couples TRBV12-3 or TRBV12-4 to TRBJ2-1; TCRdb's D gene call, TRBD2, goes unchecked for lack of DNA. The CDR3 is 20 amino acids. CDR3 residues: CASSPLRAGGMTSSYNEQFF.

The chain links TRBV5-1 to TRBJ2-3; checking the TCRdb D call of TRBD2 is not possible without DNA. This CDR3 region has 14 residues. Germline values: CDR1 SGHRS, CDR2 YFSETQ. This CDR3 is CASSLRLVLDTQYF.

The J gene is TRBJ1-4, the V gene TRBV5-6; the D call of TRBD1 rests on TCRdb alone, since no DNA is present to check it. The CDR3 spans 14 residues. The germline gives CDR1 SGHDT, CDR2 YYEEEE. The CDR3: CASRQTGGNEKLFF.

This chain joins TRBV7-2 and TRBJ1-6; TCRdb reports TRBD1, a call that lacks DNA to check it against. The CDR3 is made up of 14 amino acids. Germline CDR1 SGHTA, CDR2 FQGNSA. The CDR3 sequence is CASSTLHRNSPLHF.

The chain carries TRBV4-2 and TRBJ1-6. CDR3 size: 13 residues. The germline gives CDR1 LGHNA, CDR2 YNFKEQ. CDR3 in amino acids: CASSQSLNSPLHF.

V and J are TRBV29-1 and TRBJ2-1; lacking DNA, the TRBD2 call made by TCRdb goes unchecked. The CDR3 runs 11 residues. The germline gives CDR1 SQVTM, CDR2 ANQGSEA. CDR3: CSVLLAEPQFF.

CDR3 region: CASSVLDSSYEQYF. The genes are TRBV6-1 and TRBJ2-7. The CDR3 has 14 residues. CDR1 and CDR2 from the germline V gene are MNHNS and SASEGT.

This chain connects TRBV12-3 or TRBV12-4 to TRBJ1-5; TCRdb gives TRBD1 as the D gene, but with no DNA this cannot be confirmed. This CDR3 is 14 amino acids long. CDR3 amino acids: CASSQAPGNQPQHF.

The genes are TRBV12-3 or TRBV12-4 and TRBJ1-1; TCRdb names TRBD1, which stays unverified in the absence of DNA. There are 15 residues in the CDR3. The CDR3 reads CASSSQGGVSPEAFF.

The chain combines TRBV3-1 with TRBJ2-3; TCRdb calls TRBD2, which cannot be checked without DNA. Germline V gene sequence: CDR1 LGHDT, CDR2 YNNKEL (reference sequence). This CDR3 spans 14 amino acids. The CDR3 reads CASSQESFSGVSNF.

This rearrangement joins TRBV6-5 to TRBJ2-2. Germline CDR1 reads MNHEY; CDR2 reads SVGAGI. CDR3 length: 16 residues. The chain's CDR3 is CASSSWAATNTGELFF.

This chain connects TRBV5-6 to TRBJ2-3; TCRdb names TRBD1, which stays unverified in the absence of DNA. The CDR3 contains 15 residues. Germline V gives CDR1 SGHDT, CDR2 YYEEEE. This CDR3 is CASSLGDRDRDTQYF.

This chain joins TRBV18 and TRBJ2-7. The CDR3 covers 14 residues. Looked up from germline, CDR1 is KGHSH and CDR2 is LQKENI. CDR3 in amino acids: CASSPGGDPYEQYF. Using reference TRBV18 and TRBJ2-7 for the parts outside the CDR3, the full variable domain is NAGVMQNPRHLVRRRGQEARLRCSPMKGHSHVYWYRQLPEEGLKFMVYLQKENIIDESGMPKERFSAEFPKEGPSILRIQQVVRGDSAAYFCASSPGGDPYEQYFGPGTRLTVT.

The V gene is TRBV4-1, the J gene TRBJ1-1; as DNA is missing, the TRBD1 call by TCRdb cannot be tested. The CDR3 consists of 13 residues. Germline loops: CDR1 MGHRA, CDR2 YSYEKL. CDR3 residues: CASMGQMNTEAFF.

The rearrangement links TRBV7-9 to TRBJ1-1; no DNA is available, so the TRBD1 call from TCRdb remains unchecked. Germline CDR1 SEHNR, CDR2 FQNEAQ (reference sequence). This CDR3 comprises 15 residues. The CDR3 is CASSLGDRINTEAFF.

This chain connects TRBV11-2 to TRBJ1-5; TCRdb returns TRBD1, unconfirmable since there is no DNA. The CDR3 has 14 residues. Germline V gives CDR1 SGHAT, CDR2 FQNNGV. The CDR3 sequence is CASSSGTGGMPQHF.

CDR3 residues: CASSWGLAVPYEQYF. The rearrangement uses TRBV7-2 and TRBJ2-7; TCRdb returns TRBD2, unconfirmable since there is no DNA. The CDR3 covers 15 residues. In germline, CDR1 is SGHTA, CDR2 FQGNSA. The complete variable domain, with remaining parts taken from reference TRBV7-2 and TRBJ2-7, reads GAGVSQSPSNKVTEKGKDVELRCDPISGHTALYWYRQSLGQGLEFLIYFQGNSAPDKSGLPSDRFSAERTGGSVSTLTIQRTQQEDSAVYLCASSWGLAVPYEQYFGPGTRLTVT.

This chain uses TRBV27 with TRBJ2-1. The CDR3 loop spans 13 amino acids. The germline CDR1 and CDR2 sequences are MNHEY and SMNVEV (reference sequence). The CDR3 sequence is CASSLSLRNEQFF.